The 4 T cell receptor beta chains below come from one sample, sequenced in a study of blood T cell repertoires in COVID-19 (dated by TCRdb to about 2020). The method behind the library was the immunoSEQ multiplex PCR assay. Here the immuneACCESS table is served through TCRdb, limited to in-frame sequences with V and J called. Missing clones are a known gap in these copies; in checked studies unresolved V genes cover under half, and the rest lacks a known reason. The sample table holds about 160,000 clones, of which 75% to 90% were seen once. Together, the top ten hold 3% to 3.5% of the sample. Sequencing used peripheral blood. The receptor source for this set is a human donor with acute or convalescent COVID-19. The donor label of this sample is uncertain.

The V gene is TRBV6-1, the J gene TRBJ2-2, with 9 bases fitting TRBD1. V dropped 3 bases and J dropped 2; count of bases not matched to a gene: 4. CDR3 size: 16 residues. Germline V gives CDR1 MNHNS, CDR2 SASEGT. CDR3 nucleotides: TGTGCCAGCAGTGATCCGGGACAGGGTAACACCGGGGAGCTGTTTTTT. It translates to CASSDPGQGNTGELFF.

DNA of the CDR3: TGTGCCAGCAGGGGTCAGGGATTTGGTGAAAAACTGTTTTTT. Protein sequence: CASRGQGFGEKLFF. The chain links TRBV6-5 to TRBJ1-4; possible D gene TRBD1, 5 bases. Trimming took off 6 bases at V and 7 bases at J, with 15 bases between the two ends. Germline loops: CDR1 MNHEY, CDR2 SVGAGI. The CDR3 runs to 14 residues.

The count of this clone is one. The CDR3 is CASSLGQGYNEQFF. CDR3 bases: TGCGCCAGCAGCTTGGGACAGGGCTACAATGAGCAGTTCTTC. The V call is TRBV5-1, the J call TRBJ2-1; 7 nucleotides line up with TRBD1. The length of the CDR3 is 14 residues. CDR1 is SGHRS and CDR2 is YFSETQ in the germline V gene. The V segment lost 0 bases and the J segment 3 bases; nucleotides outside the gene matches: 0.

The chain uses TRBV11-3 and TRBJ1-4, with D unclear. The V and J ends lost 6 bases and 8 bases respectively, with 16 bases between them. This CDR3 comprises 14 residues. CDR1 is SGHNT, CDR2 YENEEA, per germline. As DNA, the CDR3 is TGTGCCAGCAGTCAACTCGGGGTATCGGAAAAACTGTTTTTT. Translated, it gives CASSQLGVSEKLFF.